This T cell receptor (beta chain) was retrieved from a study of Ad26.COV2.S vaccination and SARS-CoV-2 variants. Broader study findings: Whether participants received vaccine or placebo, their non-spike TCR breadth was similar.

The treatment denotes: 15 to 20 received Ad26.COV2.S at low or high dose, single or two shots; about 5 received placebo; per-sample allocation not given. Following the first vaccine or placebo injection, samples were taken on day 63. TCRdb's copy holds only in-frame clones and misses some; the assay was immunoSEQ multiplex PCR. In the table there are about 350,000 clones, 88% of which are singletons. On this clone itself: Its target is unknown.

This specimen consisted of peripheral blood, obtained in a trial of Ad26.COV2.S vaccine versus placebo. The TCR originated in a person between 18 and 65 years old who received the Ad26.COV2.S COVID-19 vaccine or a placebo.

The CDR3 nucleotides are TGTGCCTGGAGTGCGGGGACCCTAAGTGAAAAACTGTTTTTT. Translating gives CAWSAGTLSEKLFF. The rearrangement joins TRBV30 to TRBJ1-4, with a possible D match to TRBD1 (5 bases). With 1 base removed from V and 7 bases from J, the gap between germline ends came to 13 bases. CDR1 and CDR2 from the germline V gene are GTSNPN and SVGIG (reference sequence). The CDR3 covers 14 residues. Drawing the rest from reference TRBV30 and TRBJ1-4, the complete variable domain is SQTIHQWPATLVQPVGSPLSLECTVEGTSNPNLYWYRQAAGRGLQLLFYSVGIGQISSEVPQNLSASRPQDRQFILSSKKLLLSDSGFYLCAWSAGTLSEKLFFGSGTQLSVL.